This passage covers 13 T cell receptor beta chains from one sample sequenced in a study of shared clonotypes between healthy human individuals. The protocol was immunoSEQ multiplex PCR, while the TCRdb copy is restricted to in-frame clones and leaves out a portion. The table includes about 2.1 million clones, approximately 94% detected once. As defined, naive CD8 cells were CD45RO-negative and positively selected for CCR7, with terminally differentiated effector memory CD45RA+ cells excluded. Sequenced input: naive CD8+ T cells from PBMCs. These receptors were taken from a man younger than 35 in good health. Some clones in this sample may be carry-over from other donors' samples.

The rearrangement links TRBV13 to TRBJ2-5; D remains unclear. Looked up from germline, CDR1 is PRHDT and CDR2 is FYEKMQ (reference sequence). This CDR3 has 15 amino acids. V was shortened by 0 bases and J by 1 base, with 9 bases between the two germline ends. In DNA form, the CDR3 reads TGTGCCAGCAGCTTAGGCGGATCCGCCCAAGAGACCCAGTACTTC. Amino acids: CASSLGGSAQETQYF.

For this clone: Other DNA sequences from this sample encode an identical CDR3 as well. CDR3 residues: CASSLQGAYEQYF. CDR3 nucleotides: TGTGCCAGCAGTTTGCAGGGAGCCTACGAGCAGTACTTC. This chain joins TRBV27 and TRBJ2-7, with D perhaps matching TRBD1 or TRBD2 (5 bases each). Germline-derived CDR1 and CDR2 are MNHEY and SMNVEV (reference sequence). V lost 3 bases and J 2 bases, leaving 8 bases between the germline ends. This CDR3 is built from 13 residues.

As regards this clone: The same CDR3 also results from other DNA sequences found in this sample. The J gene is TRBJ2-3, the V gene TRBV11-2; D might be TRBD1 (7 bases). The CDR3 consists of 16 residues. Per germline, CDR1 SGHAT and CDR2 FQNNGV. V was cut by 1 base and J by 4 bases, with 15 bases left in between. The DNA of the CDR3 is TGTGCCAGCAGCTTAGGCGGTGGCAGGGGGGCAGATACGCAGTATTTT. It specifies CASSLGGGRGADTQYF.

This clone appeared once. V and J are TRBV29-1 and TRBJ2-7; D unclear. The CDR3 loop spans 14 amino acids. The germline gives CDR1 SQVTM, CDR2 ANQGSEA. Trimming removed 1 base from V and 0 bases from J, with 10 bases in between. The CDR3 region is CSVEADGISYEQYF. For the CDR3, the DNA is TGCAGCGTTGAAGCCGACGGAATCTCCTACGAGCAGTACTTC.

This clone was picked up one time. This chain links TRBV27 with TRBJ2-1; D gene unclear. Germline CDR1 reads MNHEY; CDR2 reads SMNVEV (reference sequence). CDR3 length equals 15 residues. The V and J ends lost 3 bases and 9 bases respectively, with 18 bases between them. CDR3 sequence reads: CASSFGQVYLTEQFF. CDR3 DNA sequence: TGTGCCAGCAGTTTCGGGCAGGTTTATTTGACTGAGCAGTTCTTC.

The V and J genes are TRBV14 and TRBJ2-1, with TRBD1 identical over 8 bases. The CDR3 consists of 15 residues. The junction had 10 bases not matched to a gene; V was cut back by 4 bases and J by 8 bases. The germline V gene has CDR1 SGHDN and CDR2 FVKESK. The CDR3 coding sequence is TGTGCCAGCAGCCCATATAGGACAGGGTGGGATGAGCAGTTCTTC. Translation gives CASSPYRTGWDEQFF.

The gene calls are TRBV21-1 and TRBJ2-1. TRBV21-1 counts as a pseudogene. The CDR3 is 16 residues long. The CDR3 DNA sequence: TGTGCCAACAAGAAAATGGGTCGGTCCTCCTACAATGAGCAGTTCTTC. Translating gives CANKKMGRSSYNEQFF.

This chain uses TRBV5-1 with TRBJ1-5; 11 bases agree with TRBD1. Germline lookup yields CDR1 SGHRS and CDR2 YFSETQ. V lost 4 bases and J lost 5; bases outside the gene matches: 5. The CDR3 spans 15 residues. The CDR3 region has the DNA TGCGCCAGCAGCCGGACAGGGGGCGGTCATCAGCCCCAGCATTTT. This encodes CASSRTGGGHQPQHF. The full variable domain, its missing parts supplied by reference TRBV5-1 and TRBJ1-5, is KAGVTQTPRYLIKTRGQQVTLSCSPISGHRSVSWYQQTPGQGLQFLFEYFSETQRNKGNFPGRFSGRQFSNSRSEMNVSTLELGDSALYLCASSRTGGGHQPQHFGDGTRLSIL.

This rearrangement joins TRBV27 to TRBJ2-7, with TRBD1 as a possible D gene (6 bases). The V gene lost 6 bases and the J gene lost 4 bases, with 10 bases spanning the gap. The CDR3 length is 12 residues. CDR1 and CDR2 from the germline V gene are MNHEY and SMNVEV (reference sequence). The CDR3 protein is CASSVTGYEQYF. The CDR3 nucleotides read TGTGCCAGCAGCGTAACAGGGTACGAGCAGTACTTC.

The CDR3 DNA is TGTGCCAGCAGTGACGGAGAGGGGGTTAATGAAAAACTGTTTTTT. It specifies CASSDGEGVNEKLFF. V and J are TRBV2 and TRBJ1-4; perhaps TRBD1 as D (6 bases). The germline V and J ends were trimmed by 3 bases and 4 bases, with 12 bases remaining between them. This CDR3 is built from 15 residues. Germline lookup yields CDR1 SNHLY and CDR2 FYNNEI.

The V gene is TRBV4-1, the J gene TRBJ2-1; 11 bases line up with TRBD2. This CDR3 has 15 residues. After removal of 3 bases from V and 5 bases from J, the junction contained 3 bases not matched to a gene. Per germline, CDR1 MGHRA and CDR2 YSYEKL. The CDR3 protein is CASSQIAGGHNEQFF. Written as DNA, the CDR3 is TGCGCCAGCAGCCAGATAGCGGGAGGGCACAATGAGCAGTTCTTC.

The CDR3 sequence is CASRRGESHEQYF. CDR3 sequence (DNA): TGTGCCAGCCGTCGGGGCGAGAGCCACGAGCAGTACTTC. The V gene is TRBV7-9, the J gene TRBJ2-7; D possibly uses TRBD1 or TRBD2 (5 bases each). The CDR3 is made up of 13 amino acids. Trimming pared 8 bases from V and 5 bases from J, leaving 16 bases between. Germline CDR1 and CDR2: SEHNR and FQNEAQ (reference sequence).

The chain employs TRBV19 and TRBJ2-7, with a possible D match to TRBD2 (6 bases). The CDR3 contains 17 residues. CDR1 is LNHDA, CDR2 SQIVND, per germline (reference sequence). V lost 4 bases, J lost 3 bases, and 22 bases lay in between. CDR3 bases: TGTGCCAGTAGTAGCCCATTTGGACGTCGGGAGAACTACGAGCAGTACTTC. This codes for CASSSPFGRRENYEQYF.